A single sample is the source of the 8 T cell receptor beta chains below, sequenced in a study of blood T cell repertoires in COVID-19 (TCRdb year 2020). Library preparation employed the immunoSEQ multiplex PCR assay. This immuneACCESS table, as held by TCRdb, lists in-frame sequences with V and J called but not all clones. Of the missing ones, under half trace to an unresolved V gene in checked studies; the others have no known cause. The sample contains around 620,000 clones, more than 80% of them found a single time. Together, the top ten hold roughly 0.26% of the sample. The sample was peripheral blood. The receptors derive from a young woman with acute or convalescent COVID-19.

CDR3 region: CASSQGGWGYTF. The CDR3, as DNA: TGTGCCAGCAGCCAAGGGGGCTGGGGCTACACCTTC. The chain combines TRBV3-1 (or the pseudogene TRBV3-2) with TRBJ1-2, with TRBD1 as a possible D gene (5 bases). There are 12 residues in the CDR3. Germline V gene sequence: CDR1 LGHDT, CDR2 YNNKEL (reference sequence). The germline V and J ends were trimmed by 1 base and 8 bases, with 8 bases remaining between them.

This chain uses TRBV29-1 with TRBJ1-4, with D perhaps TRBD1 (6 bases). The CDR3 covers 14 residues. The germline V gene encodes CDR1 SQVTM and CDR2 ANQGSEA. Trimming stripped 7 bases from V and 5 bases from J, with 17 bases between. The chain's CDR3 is CSGKSQGGNEKLFF. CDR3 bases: TGCAGCGGGAAGTCACAGGGTGGGAATGAAAAACTGTTTTTT.

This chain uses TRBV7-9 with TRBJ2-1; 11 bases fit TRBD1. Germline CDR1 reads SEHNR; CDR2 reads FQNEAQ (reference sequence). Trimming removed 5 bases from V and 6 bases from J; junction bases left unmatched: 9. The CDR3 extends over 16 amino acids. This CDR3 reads CASSPTGTGGSNEQFF. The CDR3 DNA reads TGTGCCAGCAGCCCCACCGGGACAGGGGGTTCCAATGAGCAGTTCTTC.

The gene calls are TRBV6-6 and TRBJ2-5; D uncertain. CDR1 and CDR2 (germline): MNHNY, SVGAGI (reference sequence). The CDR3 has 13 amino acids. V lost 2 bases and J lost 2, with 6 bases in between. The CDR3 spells CASSYEVQETQYF. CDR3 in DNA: TGTGCCAGCAGTTACGAGGTTCAAGAGACCCAGTACTTC.

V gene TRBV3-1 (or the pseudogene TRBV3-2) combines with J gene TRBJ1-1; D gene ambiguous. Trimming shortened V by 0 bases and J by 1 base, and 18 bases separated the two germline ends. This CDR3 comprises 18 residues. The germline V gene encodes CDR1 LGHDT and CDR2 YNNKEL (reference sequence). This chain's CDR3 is CASSQDGPVFLRNTEAFF. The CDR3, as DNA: TGTGCCAGCAGCCAAGATGGGCCTGTTTTTTTACGGAACACTGAAGCTTTCTTT.

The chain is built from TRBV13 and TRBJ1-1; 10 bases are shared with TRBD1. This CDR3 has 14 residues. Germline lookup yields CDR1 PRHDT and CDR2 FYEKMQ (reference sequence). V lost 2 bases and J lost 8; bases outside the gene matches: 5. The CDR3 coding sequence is TGTGCCAGCAGCTTAACTTCGACAGGGGGCGAAGCTTTCTTT. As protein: CASSLTSTGGEAFF.

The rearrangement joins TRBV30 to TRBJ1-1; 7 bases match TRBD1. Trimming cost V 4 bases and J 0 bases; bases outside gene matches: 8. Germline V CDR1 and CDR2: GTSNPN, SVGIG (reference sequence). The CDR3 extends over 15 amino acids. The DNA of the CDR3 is TGTGCCTGGAACCTACAGGGGACTCTGAACACTGAAGCTTTCTTT. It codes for CAWNLQGTLNTEAFF.

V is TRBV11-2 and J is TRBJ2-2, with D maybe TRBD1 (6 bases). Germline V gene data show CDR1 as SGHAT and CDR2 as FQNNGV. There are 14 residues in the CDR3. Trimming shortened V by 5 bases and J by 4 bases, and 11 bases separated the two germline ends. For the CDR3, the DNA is TGTGCCAGCAGCCCAGGGGCCGTCACCGGGGAGCTGTTTTTT. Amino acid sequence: CASSPGAVTGELFF.